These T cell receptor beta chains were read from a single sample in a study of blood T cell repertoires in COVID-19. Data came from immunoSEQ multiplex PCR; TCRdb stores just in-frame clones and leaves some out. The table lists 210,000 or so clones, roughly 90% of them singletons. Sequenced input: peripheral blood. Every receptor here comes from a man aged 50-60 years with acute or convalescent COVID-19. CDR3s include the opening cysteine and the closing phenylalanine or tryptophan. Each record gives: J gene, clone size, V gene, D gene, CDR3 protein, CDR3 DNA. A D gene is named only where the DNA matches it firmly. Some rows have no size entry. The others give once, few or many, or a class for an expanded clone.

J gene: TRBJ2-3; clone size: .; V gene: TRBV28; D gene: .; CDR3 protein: CASTSLDRSFSDF; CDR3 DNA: TGTGCCAGCACTTCCCTCGACAGGTCTTTCTCCGATTTT
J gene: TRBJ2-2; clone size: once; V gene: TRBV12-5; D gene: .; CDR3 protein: CASGILTGPNTGELFF; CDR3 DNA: TGTGCTAGTGGCATCCTCACAGGGCCGAACACCGGGGAGCTGTTTTTT
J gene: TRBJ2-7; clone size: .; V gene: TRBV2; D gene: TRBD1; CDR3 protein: CASGHGQGYEQYF; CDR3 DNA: TGTGCCAGCGGCCACGGACAGGGCTACGAGCAGTACTTC
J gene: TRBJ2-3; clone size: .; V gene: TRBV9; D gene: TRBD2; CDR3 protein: CASSVRLAGYQDTQYF; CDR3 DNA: TGTGCCAGCAGCGTGAGACTAGCGGGTTACCAAGATACGCAGTATTTT
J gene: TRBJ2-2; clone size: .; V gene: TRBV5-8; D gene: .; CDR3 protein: CASSLEGEYTGELFF; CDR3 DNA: TGTGCCAGCAGCTTAGAGGGGGAATACACCGGGGAGCTGTTTTTT
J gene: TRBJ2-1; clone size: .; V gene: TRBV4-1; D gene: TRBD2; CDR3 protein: CASSQDRGRRGANEQFF; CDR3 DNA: TGCGCCAGCAGCCAAGATCGCGGGAGGAGGGGTGCCAATGAGCAGTTCTTC
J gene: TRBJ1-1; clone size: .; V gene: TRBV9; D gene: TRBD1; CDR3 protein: CASSARVPGQGPSAEAFF; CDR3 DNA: TGTGCCAGCAGCGCCCGAGTCCCGGGACAGGGGCCCTCCGCTGAAGCTTTCTTT
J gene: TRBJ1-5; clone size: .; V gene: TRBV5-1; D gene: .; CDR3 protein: CASSLVPGSNQPQHF; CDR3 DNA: TGCGCCAGCAGCTTGGTGCCAGGGAGCAATCAGCCCCAGCATTTT
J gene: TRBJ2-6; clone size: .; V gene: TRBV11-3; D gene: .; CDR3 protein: CASSHSGANVLTF; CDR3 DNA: TGTGCCAGCAGCCACTCTGGGGCCAACGTCCTGACTTTC
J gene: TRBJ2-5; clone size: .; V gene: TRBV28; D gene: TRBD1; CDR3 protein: CASREGQGALETQYF; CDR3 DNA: TGTGCCAGCAGGGAGGGACAGGGGGCTTTAGAGACCCAGTACTTC
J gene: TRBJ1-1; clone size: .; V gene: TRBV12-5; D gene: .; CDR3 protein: CASGLGPPGRWTEAFF; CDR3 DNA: TGTGCTAGTGGTTTGGGGCCCCCAGGAAGGTGGACTGAAGCTTTCTTT
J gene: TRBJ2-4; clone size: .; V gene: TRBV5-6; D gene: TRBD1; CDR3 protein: CASRNRGVKNIQYF; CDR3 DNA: TGTGCCAGCAGGAACAGGGGGGTCAAAAACATTCAGTACTTC
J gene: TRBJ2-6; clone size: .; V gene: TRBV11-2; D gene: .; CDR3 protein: CASSLQGNGANVLTF; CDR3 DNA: TGTGCCAGCAGCTTACAGGGGAATGGGGCCAACGTCCTGACTTTC
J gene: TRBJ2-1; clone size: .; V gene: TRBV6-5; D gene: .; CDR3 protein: CASSNGRTNEQFF; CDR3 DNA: TGTGCCAGCAGTAACGGACGGACAAATGAGCAGTTCTTC
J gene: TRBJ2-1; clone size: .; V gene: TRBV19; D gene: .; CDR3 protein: CASSIGRGIFNEQFF; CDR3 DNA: TGTGCCAGTAGTATCGGGCGGGGCATATTCAATGAGCAGTTCTTC
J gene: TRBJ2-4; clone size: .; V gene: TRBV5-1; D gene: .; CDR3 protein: CASSLAGAKNIQYF; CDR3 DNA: TGCGCCAGCAGCCTCGCCGGGGCCAAAAACATTCAGTACTTC
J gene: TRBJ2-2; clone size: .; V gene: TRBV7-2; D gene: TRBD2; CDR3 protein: CASSFSVAGVGTGELFF; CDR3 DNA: TGTGCCAGCAGCTTTTCGGTAGCGGGAGTAGGAACCGGGGAGCTGTTTTTT
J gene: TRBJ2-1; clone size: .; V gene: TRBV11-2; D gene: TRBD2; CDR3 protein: CASSSGTRRNEQFF; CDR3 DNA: TGTGCCAGCAGTTCCGGGACTAGGAGAAATGAGCAGTTCTTC
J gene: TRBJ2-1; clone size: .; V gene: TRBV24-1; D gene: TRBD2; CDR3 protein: CATSDTGLAGFEQFF; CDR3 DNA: TGTGCCACCAGTGACACGGGACTAGCGGGGTTTGAGCAGTTCTTC
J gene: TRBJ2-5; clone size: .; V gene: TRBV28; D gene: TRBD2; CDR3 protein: CASSLWGTSASETQYF; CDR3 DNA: TGTGCCAGCAGTTTATGGGGGACTAGCGCCTCCGAGACCCAGTACTTC
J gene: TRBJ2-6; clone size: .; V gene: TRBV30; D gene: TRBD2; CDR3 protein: CAWRWAGVSGANVLTF; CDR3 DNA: TGTGCCTGGAGGTGGGCGGGAGTTTCTGGGGCCAACGTCCTGACTTTC
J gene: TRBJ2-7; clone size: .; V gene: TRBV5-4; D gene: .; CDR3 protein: CASSLGAGGNYEQYF; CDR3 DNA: TGTGCCAGCAGCTTGGGGGCAGGGGGGAACTACGAGCAGTACTTC
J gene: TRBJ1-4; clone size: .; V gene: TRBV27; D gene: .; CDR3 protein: CASSLSRVYEKLFF; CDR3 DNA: TGTGCCAGCAGTTTATCCAGGGTTTATGAAAAACTGTTTTTT
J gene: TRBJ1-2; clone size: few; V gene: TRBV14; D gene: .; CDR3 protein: CASSPSYGYTF; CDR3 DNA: TGTGCCAGCAGCCCCTCCTATGGCTACACCTTC
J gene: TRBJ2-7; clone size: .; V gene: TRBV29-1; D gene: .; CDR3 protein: CSVEVSSYEQYF; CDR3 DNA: TGCAGCGTTGAAGTTAGCTCCTACGAGCAGTACTTC
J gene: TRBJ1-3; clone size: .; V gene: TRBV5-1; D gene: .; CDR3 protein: CASSSGTPTTGNTIYF; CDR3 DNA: TGCGCCAGCTCGTCCGGGACACCGACGACTGGAAACACCATATATTTT
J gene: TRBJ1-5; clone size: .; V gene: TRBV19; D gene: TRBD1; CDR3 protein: CASSQQGRNQPQHF; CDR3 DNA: TGTGCCAGTAGCCAACAGGGGCGCAATCAGCCCCAGCATTTT
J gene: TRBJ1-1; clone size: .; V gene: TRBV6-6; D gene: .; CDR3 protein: CASSYSGAAFF; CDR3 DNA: TGTGCCAGCAGTTACTCTGGAGCAGCTTTCTTT
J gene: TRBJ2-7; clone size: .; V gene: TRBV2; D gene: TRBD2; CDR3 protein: CASRYLKGGSYEQYF; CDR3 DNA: TGTGCCAGCAGGTACCTTAAGGGAGGGTCCTACGAGCAGTACTTC
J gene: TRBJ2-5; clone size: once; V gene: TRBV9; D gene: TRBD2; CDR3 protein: CASSSLGTSGGGETQYF; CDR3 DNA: TGTGCCAGCTCCTCGCTAGGGACTAGCGGGGGGGGAGAGACCCAGTACTTC
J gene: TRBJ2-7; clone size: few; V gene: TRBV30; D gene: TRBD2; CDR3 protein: CAWMEVREGRYEQYF; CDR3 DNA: TGTGCCTGGATGGAGGTACGGGAGGGCCGGTACGAGCAGTACTTC
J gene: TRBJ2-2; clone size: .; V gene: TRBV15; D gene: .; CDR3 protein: CATSRDGSSVKTGELFF; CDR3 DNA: TGTGCCACCAGCAGAGATGGAAGTAGCGTAAAAACCGGGGAGCTGTTTTTT
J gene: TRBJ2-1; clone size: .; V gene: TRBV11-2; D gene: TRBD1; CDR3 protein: CASSLWTGYNEQFF; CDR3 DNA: TGTGCCAGCAGCTTATGGACAGGATACAATGAGCAGTTCTTC
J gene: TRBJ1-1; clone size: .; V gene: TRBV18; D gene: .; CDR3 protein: CASSPLEVNTEAFF; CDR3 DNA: TGTGCCAGCTCACCTCTGGAGGTGAACACTGAAGCTTTCTTT
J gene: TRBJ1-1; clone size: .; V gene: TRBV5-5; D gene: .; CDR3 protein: CASSFGRAERGTEAFF; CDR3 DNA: TGTGCCAGCAGCTTTGGCAGGGCTGAACGTGGCACTGAAGCTTTCTTT
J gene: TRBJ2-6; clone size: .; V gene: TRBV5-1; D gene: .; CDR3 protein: CASSLQSASSGANVLTF; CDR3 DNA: TGCGCCAGCAGCTTGCAAAGTGCTAGCTCTGGGGCCAACGTCCTGACTTTC
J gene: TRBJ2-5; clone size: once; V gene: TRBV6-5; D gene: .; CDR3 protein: CASSYSSGIVETQYF; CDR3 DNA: TGTGCCAGCAGTTATTCGTCAGGGATTGTGGAGACCCAGTACTTC
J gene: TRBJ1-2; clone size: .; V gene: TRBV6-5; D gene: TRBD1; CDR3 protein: CASSYSGQGARGYTF; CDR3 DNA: TGTGCCAGCAGTTACTCGGGACAGGGGGCGCGTGGCTACACCTTC
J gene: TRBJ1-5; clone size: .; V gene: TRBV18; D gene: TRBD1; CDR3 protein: CASSPPGTGDNQPQHF; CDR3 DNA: TGTGCCAGCTCACCACCGGGGACAGGGGACAATCAGCCCCAGCATTTT
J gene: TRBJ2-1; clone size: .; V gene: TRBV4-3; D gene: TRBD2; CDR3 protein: CASSQVSGVSYNEQFF; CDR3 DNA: TGCGCCAGCAGCCAAGTAAGCGGGGTCTCCTACAATGAGCAGTTCTTC
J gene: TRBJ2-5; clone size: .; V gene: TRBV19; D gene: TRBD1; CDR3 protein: CASSTQGWETQYF; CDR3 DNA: TGTGCCAGTAGTACACAGGGGTGGGAGACCCAGTACTTC
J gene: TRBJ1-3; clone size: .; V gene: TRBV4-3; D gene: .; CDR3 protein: CASSQAPGLSIGNTIYF; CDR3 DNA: TGCGCCAGCAGCCAAGCCCCGGGACTTTCGATCGGAAACACCATATATTTT
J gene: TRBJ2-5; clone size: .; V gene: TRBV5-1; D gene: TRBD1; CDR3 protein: CASRTGGPQETQYF; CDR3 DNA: TGCGCCAGCCGGACAGGGGGGCCACAAGAGACCCAGTACTTC
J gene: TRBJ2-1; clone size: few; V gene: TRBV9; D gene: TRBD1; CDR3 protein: CASSGTGSEQFF; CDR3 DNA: TGTGCCAGCAGCGGGACAGGTTCTGAGCAGTTCTTC
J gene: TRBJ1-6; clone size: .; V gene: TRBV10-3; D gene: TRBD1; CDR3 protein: CAISDYRDRGISPLHF; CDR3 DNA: TGTGCCATCAGTGATTACCGGGACAGGGGAATTTCACCCCTCCACTTT
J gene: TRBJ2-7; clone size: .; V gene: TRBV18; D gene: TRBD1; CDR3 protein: CASSLRGLGNYEQYF; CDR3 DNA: TGTGCCAGCTCACTCAGGGGGCTAGGAAACTACGAGCAGTACTTC
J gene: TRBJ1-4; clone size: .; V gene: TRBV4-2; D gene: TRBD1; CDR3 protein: CASSHTGQGNDEKLFF; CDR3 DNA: TGTGCCAGCAGCCACACCGGACAGGGAAACGATGAAAAACTGTTTTTT
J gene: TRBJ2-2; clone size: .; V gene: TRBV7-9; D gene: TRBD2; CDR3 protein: CASSPSGSGNTGELFF; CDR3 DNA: TGTGCCAGCAGCCCTAGCGGGAGCGGGAACACCGGGGAGCTGTTTTTT